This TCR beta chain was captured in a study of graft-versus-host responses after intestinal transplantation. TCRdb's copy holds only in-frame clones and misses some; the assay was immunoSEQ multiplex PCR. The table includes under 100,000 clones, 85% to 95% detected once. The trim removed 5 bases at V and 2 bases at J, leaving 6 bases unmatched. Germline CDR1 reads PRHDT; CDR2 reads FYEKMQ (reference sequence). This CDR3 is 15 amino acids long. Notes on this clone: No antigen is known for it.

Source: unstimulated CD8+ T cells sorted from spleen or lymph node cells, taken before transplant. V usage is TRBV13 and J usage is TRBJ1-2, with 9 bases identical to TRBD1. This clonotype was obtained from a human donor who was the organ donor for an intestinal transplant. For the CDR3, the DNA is TGTGCCAGCAGCGCCCGGGACAGGGTAAACTATGGCTACACCTTC. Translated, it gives CASSARDRVNYGYTF.